These T cell receptor beta chains were read from a single sample in a study of PD-1 blockade in mismatch repair-deficient tumors. The method was immunoSEQ multiplex PCR; TCRdb's version includes in-frame clones alone and lacks a portion of them. Counted here are roughly 110,000 clones, roughly 80% occurring once; the ten biggest clones make up approximately 4.7%. The sequencing used peripheral blood, collected 60 weeks after starting pembrolizumab. The source is an adult with mismatch repair-deficient cancer. Each CDR3 is given with its conserved first and last residue.

V gene | CDR3 protein
TRBV6-1 | CASSDSGRGYDGYTF
TRBV14 | CASSHEGQGILTQYF
TRBV12-5 | CASGLVPGGYTGELFF
TRBV9 | CASSVKGAAEAFF
TRBV18 | CASSLDPPGISTEAFF
TRBV19 | CASSIQGLAKQYF
TRBV11-3 | CASSPGPNQETQYF
TRBV5-4 | CASSAYSVSYTF
TRBV29-1 | CSVFIVGQQGYTF
TRBV5-1 | CASSVGQNDGYTF
TRBV18 | CASSPPSSNSQETQYF
TRBV6-1 | CASRLDTGSGNTIYF
TRBV15 | CATSRGASGSYEQYF
TRBV29-1 | CSVAGQGDGYTF
TRBV5-6 | CASRTTSGRSYNEQFF
TRBV6-5 | CASSLSGGSGYTF
TRBV11-1 | CASSFSGMYEQYF
TRBV11-2 | CASSLDRGPSYEQYF
TRBV19 | CASSMNGQETQYF
TRBV4-3 | CASSQDWGTGIYEQYF
TRBV30 | CAWSSQGGSGELFF
TRBV5-1 | CASRGQGSSYEQYF
TRBV6-1 | CASTGNKALYNEQFF
TRBV11-3 | CASSPRGSYNEQFF
TRBV9 | CASSVEGTSGTPDTQYF
TRBV19 | CASTDRGHGANVLTF
TRBV15 | CATSSDRVRTDTQYF
TRBV7-2 | CASSLGAERGYTDTQYF
TRBV5-1 | CASSLARGNTGELFF
TRBV6-5 | CASRLGGVTQYF